This entry lists 20 T cell receptor beta chains sequenced from one sample in a study of early T cells in non-severe SARS-CoV-2 infection. MiXCR, run by TCRdb on the 5' RACE reads, gives a single entry per CDR3 protein. The sample carries over 50,000 distinct CDR3 sequences, roughly 12% recorded once. Sequencing was carried out using whole blood. These receptors all stem from an adult who was a healthcare worker with PCR-confirmed SARS-CoV-2 infection or an uninfected control (not recorded which).

This clonotype was seen more than once but under ten times. The chain carries TRBV21-1 and TRBJ2-7. TRBV21-1 is a known pseudogene. This CDR3 contains 16 residues. CDR3 bases: TGTGCCAGCAGCAAAGTATCCGAAGTTAGCTCCTACGAGCAGTACTTC. Its protein is CASSKVSEVSSYEQYF.

The chain couples TRBV3-1 to TRBJ1-4; D gene ambiguous. CDR1 is LGHDT, CDR2 YNNKEL, per germline (reference sequence). The CDR3 runs 16 residues. V shed 4 bases and J shed 0 bases, with 12 bases lying between them. This chain's CDR3 is CASSRLHATTNEKLFF. In DNA, the CDR3 is TGTGCCAGCAGCCGCCTACACGCCACAACTAATGAAAAACTGTTTTTT. The full variable domain, in which reference TRBV3-1 and TRBJ1-4 provide the parts outside the CDR3, is DTAVSQTPKYLVTQMGNDKSIKCEQNLGHDTMYWYKQDSKKFLKIMFSYNNKELIINETVPNRFSPKSPDKAHLNLHINSLELGDSAVYFCASSRLHATTNEKLFFGSGTQLSVL.

This clonotype showed up many times. This rearrangement joins TRBV5-5 to TRBJ1-5; D is unresolved. The CDR3 is 17 amino acids. Germline V CDR1 and CDR2: SGHKS, YYEKEE (reference sequence). Trimming cost V 1 base and J 2 bases, with 16 bases left between them. CDR3 DNA sequence: TGTGCCAGCAGCTTGAAGCATAACCGGGGAGGCAATCAGCCCCAGCATTTT. It yields the protein CASSLKHNRGGNQPQHF.

This clonotype was seen many times. V gene TRBV12-2 combines with J gene TRBJ2-7; whether TRBD2, the table's D call, matches the DNA was not checked. TRBV12-2 corresponds to a pseudogene. This CDR3 spans 16 amino acids. The CDR3 DNA reads as TGTGCAAGTCGCCCAACTAGCGGGAGATCCACCTACGAGCAGTACTTC. Translating it yields CASRPTSGRSTYEQYF.

This clonotype was found many times. The V gene is TRBV25-1, the J gene TRBJ1-5; D not certain. Per the germline V gene, CDR1 is MGHDK and CDR2 is SYGVNS. There are 12 residues in the CDR3. V was clipped by 6 bases and J by 2 bases, with 5 bases between them. CDR3 sequence (DNA): TGTGCCAGCAGGGTGGGCAATCAGCCCCAGCATTTT. As protein: CASRVGNQPQHF.

This clonotype was counted ten times or more. J is TRBJ1-1 and V is TRBV5-1; 8 bases fit TRBD1. From germline, CDR1 is SGHRS and CDR2 YFSETQ. The CDR3 totals 14 residues. With 3 bases clipped from V and 1 base from J, the junction kept 2 bases outside the gene matches. The CDR3, as DNA: TGCGCCAGCAGCTCCGGGACAGGGAACACTGAAGCTTTCTTT. As protein: CASSSGTGNTEAFF.

V gene TRBV20-1 combines with J gene TRBJ2-7, with 11 bases fitting TRBD2. CDR3 length: 15 residues. The ends lost 0 bases at V and 3 bases at J; junction bases unmatched: 4. From germline, CDR1 is DFQATT and CDR2 SNEGSKA (reference sequence). CDR3 sequence: CSARDSTSGSYEQYF. For the CDR3, the DNA is TGCAGTGCTAGAGATTCCACTAGCGGGAGCTACGAGCAGTACTTC.

The rearrangement links TRBV29-1 to TRBJ2-7; 8 bases map to TRBD1. Germline V gene lookup returns CDR1 SQVTM and CDR2 ANQGSEA. Trimming removed 6 bases from V and 3 bases from J; junction bases left unmatched: 7. The CDR3 has 13 residues. This CDR3 reads CSVRQGNRYEQYF. CDR3 DNA: TGCAGCGTCCGACAGGGGAATCGCTACGAGCAGTACTTC.

About this clonotype: A read error may produce the germline difference seen at one junction end. This chain joins TRBV10-3 and TRBJ2-5; D uncertain. CDR3 length: 11 residues. Germline V gene lookup returns CDR1 ENHRY and CDR2 SYGVKD. CDR3 in amino acids: CAINEQETQYF. The CDR3 nucleotides are TGTGCCATCAATGAGCAGGAGACCCAGTACTTC.

This clonotype came up once. The chain couples TRBV12-5 to TRBJ2-5; tentative D call: TRBD2 (6 bases). The CDR3 length is 15 residues. Germline lookup yields CDR1 LGHNT and CDR2 FRNRAP. V shed 6 bases and J shed 2 bases, with 16 bases lying between them. The CDR3 reads CASGSGRLSQETQYF. The DNA for the CDR3 is TGTGCTAGTGGATCCGGGAGACTATCACAAGAGACCCAGTACTTC.

This clonotype has ten or more counts. V and J are TRBV7-8 and TRBJ1-4; no reliable D call. Germline V gene data show CDR1 as SGHVS and CDR2 as FQNEAQ. CDR3 size: 17 residues. Trimming left V 5 bases short and J 1 base short, with 17 bases between. In DNA, the CDR3 is TGTGCCAGCAGCGCTGGGCCTGGCTGGATAACTAATGAAAAACTGTTTTTT. The encoded protein is CASSAGPGWITNEKLFF.

Remarks on this clonotype: A much larger clonotype is one base distant, so this may be a read error. This sequence joins TRBV19 and TRBJ1-5; 8 bases map to TRBD1. This CDR3 region has 15 residues. Per germline, CDR1 LNHDA and CDR2 SQIVND (reference sequence). Losses at the gene ends were 1 base for V and 15 bases for J; bases not matched to a gene: 14. The chain's CDR3 is CASSIGGTGGIVVHF. The CDR3, as DNA: TGTGCCAGTAGTATAGGAGGAACAGGGGGAATTGTCGTGCATTTT.

At least ten counts were recorded for this clonotype. The chain carries TRBV9 and TRBJ2-7; 7 bases agree with TRBD2. This CDR3 comprises 14 residues. Germline V gene data show CDR1 as SGDLS and CDR2 as YYNGEE. With V trimmed by 4 bases and J by 6 bases, 10 bases remained unmatched. CDR3 sequence reads: CASSISGGVGEQYF. The CDR3 nucleotides are TGTGCCAGCAGCATCAGTGGGGGGGTAGGCGAGCAGTACTTC.

This clonotype was observed once. This sequence joins TRBV29-1 and TRBJ2-3; TRBD2 agrees at 9 bases. The CDR3 extends over 14 amino acids. With 8 bases clipped from V and 6 bases from J, the junction kept 12 bases outside the gene matches. The germline CDR1 and CDR2 sequences are SQVTM and ANQGSEA. The CDR3 DNA follows: TGCAGCACCTTGTTAGCGGGAGCTCGGGATACGCAGTATTTT. Translating it yields CSTLLAGARDTQYF.

In this sample, this clonotype turned up many times. The chain is built from TRBV10-3 and TRBJ2-5; D perhaps matches TRBD1 (6 bases). The CDR3 covers 14 residues. Germline loops: CDR1 ENHRY, CDR2 SYGVKD. The V gene lost 6 bases and the J gene lost 3 bases, with 14 bases spanning the gap. CDR3 nucleotides: TGTGCCATCAGGAGGGGGAGATCGGAAGAGACCCAGTACTTC. Encoded protein: CAIRRGRSEETQYF.

This clonotype showed up many times. This sequence joins TRBV7-2 and TRBJ1-5; D unclear. The CDR3 runs to 15 residues. With 2 bases removed from V and 0 bases from J, the gap between germline ends came to 8 bases. From germline, CDR1 is SGHTA and CDR2 FQGNSA. The CDR3 nucleotides are TGTGCCAGCAGCTTACGGGGTTATAGCAATCAGCCCCAGCATTTT. Protein product: CASSLRGYSNQPQHF. Full variable domain (missing parts from reference TRBV7-2 and TRBJ1-5): GAGVSQSPSNKVTEKGKDVELRCDPISGHTALYWYRQSLGQGLEFLIYFQGNSAPDKSGLPSDRFSAERTGGSVSTLTIQRTQQEDSAVYLCASSLRGYSNQPQHFGDGTRLSIL.

This clonotype came up many times. The chain recombines TRBV12-3 or TRBV12-4 with TRBJ1-5; 10 nucleotides line up with TRBD1. Trimming took 5 bases from V and 6 from J; bases not matched to a gene: 7. The CDR3 is made up of 15 amino acids. CDR3 in amino acids: CASSRTGGGFQPQHF. CDR3 DNA: TGTGCCAGCAGTAGGACAGGGGGGGGTTTTCAGCCCCAGCATTTT.

This clonotype appeared a few times. This chain connects TRBV2 to TRBJ1-2; TRBD1 matches at 7 bases. The CDR3 runs 15 residues. Germline V gene sequence: CDR1 SNHLY, CDR2 FYNNEI. Trimming at V came to 5 bases and at J to 3 bases, leaving 9 bases not matched to a gene. The chain's CDR3 is CASSTDRLVDYGYTF. In DNA form, the CDR3 reads TGTGCCAGCAGTACGGACAGGTTGGTGGACTATGGCTACACCTTC.

This clonotype was detected a few times. This chain links TRBV9 with TRBJ2-1, with 8 bases matching TRBD2. The CDR3 has 15 residues. Germline-derived CDR1 and CDR2 are SGDLS and YYNGEE. Trimming at V came to 0 bases and at J to 10 bases, leaving 9 bases not matched to a gene. In nucleotides, the CDR3 is TGTGCCAGCAGCGTAGGGGCGGGGGGCCTACGGGAGCAGTTCTTC. It yields the protein CASSVGAGGLREQFF.

The chain carries TRBV11-2 and TRBJ2-1, with a possible D match to TRBD2 (5 bases). CDR3 size: 16 residues. Germline values: CDR1 SGHAT, CDR2 FQNNGV. V was clipped by 1 base and J by 0 bases, with 10 bases between them. The CDR3 loop reads CASSLGPGSSYNEQFF. In DNA, the CDR3 is TGTGCCAGCAGCTTAGGTCCGGGGTCCTCCTACAATGAGCAGTTCTTC.